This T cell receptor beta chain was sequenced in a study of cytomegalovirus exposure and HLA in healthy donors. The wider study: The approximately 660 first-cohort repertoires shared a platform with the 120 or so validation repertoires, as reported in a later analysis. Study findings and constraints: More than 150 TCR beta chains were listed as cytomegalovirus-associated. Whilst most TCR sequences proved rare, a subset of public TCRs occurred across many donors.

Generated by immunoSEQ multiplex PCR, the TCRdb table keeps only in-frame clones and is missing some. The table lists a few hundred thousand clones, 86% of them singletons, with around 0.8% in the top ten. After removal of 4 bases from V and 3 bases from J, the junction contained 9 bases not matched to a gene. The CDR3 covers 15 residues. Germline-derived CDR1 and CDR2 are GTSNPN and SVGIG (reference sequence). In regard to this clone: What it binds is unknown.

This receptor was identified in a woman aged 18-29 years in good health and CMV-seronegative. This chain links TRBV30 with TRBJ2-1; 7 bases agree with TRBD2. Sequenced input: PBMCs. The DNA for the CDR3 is TGTGCCTGGACCAGACTAGCTGTGGTCTACAATGAGCAGTTCTTC. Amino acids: CAWTRLAVVYNEQFF.